This TCR beta chain is drawn from a study of blood T cell repertoires in COVID-19. Those who participated ranged in age from 18 to 89 years and resided in 20 to 30 US areas. In the 2 weeks before study entry, exposed participants met a COVID-19 case, which was PCR-confirmed or clinician-diagnosed. Of note for this clone: The identical CDR3 is also encoded by other nucleotide sequences in the sample.

CDR1 is MDHEN and CDR2 is SYDVKM in the germline V gene. The CDR3 loop spans 15 amino acids. V shed 4 bases and J 3 bases; nucleotides not matched to a gene: 5. Per the authors' pipeline: Estimates of nucleated cell counts were drawn from the amplification of reference gene primers. Data came from immunoSEQ multiplex PCR; TCRdb stores just in-frame clones and leaves some out. The D gene and trimming were derived from the DNA, and the V and J assignments and clone size from that table. In the table there are roughly 380,000 clones, about 88% of which are singletons. The origin of this receptor is a woman aged 30 to 39 who had been exposed to COVID-19. Sequences were obtained from PBMCs or T cells enriched from blood (not recorded which). V is TRBV28 and J is TRBJ2-7; 11 bases match TRBD1. CDR3 protein: CASSSTGTGGYEQYF. The CDR3 coding sequence is TGTGCCAGCAGTTCAACCGGGACAGGGGGCTACGAGCAGTACTTC.